This T cell receptor beta chain is from a study of post-analysis software for immune sequencing data. The study's findings and limits: Among about 5 TRBV segments more frequent in patients than controls were TRBV5-6, TRBV5-1 and TRBV20-1.

V lost 1 base to trimming and J lost 3 bases; unmatched junction nucleotides: 2. The CDR3 consists of 15 residues. Looked up from germline, CDR1 is MGHDK and CDR2 is SYGVNS. The TCR beta cDNA libraries carried unique molecular identifiers. TCRdb re-analysed the PCR reads in MiXCR, keeping a single row per CDR3 protein. Seen here are roughly 730,000 distinct CDR3 sequences, roughly 27% observed once, and the top ten hold around 0.56%. A few counts support this clonotype. Its target is unknown. The chain couples TRBV25-1 to TRBJ2-7; 11 nucleotides agree with TRBD2. The clonotype originates from a girl under 18 with multiple sclerosis. The sequenced sample was blood. The CDR3 sequence is CASSESGTSGYEQYF. The DNA of the CDR3 is TGTGCCAGCAGTGAATCCGGGACTAGCGGCTACGAGCAGTACTTC.